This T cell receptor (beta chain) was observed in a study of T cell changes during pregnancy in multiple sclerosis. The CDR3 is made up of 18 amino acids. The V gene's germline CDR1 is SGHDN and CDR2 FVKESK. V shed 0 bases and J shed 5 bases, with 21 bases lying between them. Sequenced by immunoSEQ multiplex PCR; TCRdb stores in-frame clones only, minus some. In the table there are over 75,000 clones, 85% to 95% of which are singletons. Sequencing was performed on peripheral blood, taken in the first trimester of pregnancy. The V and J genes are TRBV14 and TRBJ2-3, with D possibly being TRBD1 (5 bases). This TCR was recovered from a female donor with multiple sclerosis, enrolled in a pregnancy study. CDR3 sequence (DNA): TGTGCCAGCAGCCAAGATCGGAAAGGACAAGCCTTCGTAGATACGCAGTATTTT. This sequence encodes CASSQDRKGQAFVDTQYF.